These 23 T cell receptor beta chains came from one sample sequenced in a study of blood T cell repertoires in COVID-19. TCRdb's copy holds only in-frame clones and misses some; the assay was immunoSEQ multiplex PCR. The sample has approximately 210,000 clones; less than 90% are singletons. The sequenced sample consisted of peripheral blood. The receptors here all came from a woman in her 70s with active or convalescent COVID-19.

This clone has a single count. The genes are TRBV18 and TRBJ2-5; tentative D call: TRBD1 (6 bases). The length of the CDR3 is 14 residues. Germline V gene data show CDR1 as KGHSH and CDR2 as LQKENI. V was pared by 6 bases and J by 10 bases, with 21 bases between. CDR3 in DNA: TGTGCCAGCTCGCCTAGTCCAGGGGAGAGAGGCCAGTACTTC. Amino acid sequence: CASSPSPGERGQYF.

This CDR3 reads CAISESQGFLSGANVLTF. Here the CDR3 DNA reads TGTGCCATCAGTGAGTCTCAGGGGTTCCTCTCTGGGGCCAACGTCCTGACTTTC. The rearrangement links TRBV10-3 to TRBJ2-6; D perhaps matches TRBD1 (6 bases). The germline V gene encodes CDR1 ENHRY and CDR2 SYGVKD. CDR3 size: 18 residues. The germline V and J ends were trimmed by 0 bases and 0 bases, with 12 bases remaining between them.

The chain employs TRBV6-4 and TRBJ1-5; D is undetermined. Germline CDR1 MRHNA, CDR2 SNTAGT. Trimming pared 7 bases from V and 3 bases from J, leaving 13 bases between. CDR3 size: 14 residues. The CDR3 coding sequence is TGTGCCAGCACCCTAGTAACTTACAATCAGCCCCAGCATTTT. Its translation is CASTLVTYNQPQHF.

The chain has TRBV3-1 (or the pseudogene TRBV3-2) and TRBJ2-2; D is perhaps TRBD2 (6 bases). Deletions cut 5 bases from V and 4 bases from J, with 14 bases between. CDR1 is LGHDT, CDR2 YNNKEL, per germline (reference sequence). This CDR3 contains 15 residues. CDR3 sequence (DNA): TGTGCCAGCAGCGCGGGATCAGCCTCCACCGGGGAGCTGTTTTTT. Translating gives CASSAGSASTGELFF.

The chain carries TRBV7-9 and TRBJ2-7; the match to TRBD2 covers 10 bases. The CDR3 has 14 residues. J gave up 5 bases and V 8 bases, and 9 bases lay outside the gene matches. The germline gives CDR1 SEHNR, CDR2 FQNEAQ (reference sequence). The CDR3 DNA sequence: TGTGCCAGCGGACTAAGCGGGGGGGTTGACGAGCAGTACTTC. Encoded protein: CASGLSGGVDEQYF.

This clone was observed once. The rearrangement links TRBV6-1 to TRBJ2-7; no firm D call. Per the germline V gene, CDR1 is MNHNS and CDR2 is SASEGT. CDR3 length: 15 amino acids. Trimming cost V 0 bases and J 3 bases, with 12 bases left between them. The CDR3, as DNA: TGTGCCAGCAGTGAAGCGCTTCCGGCTAGCTACGAGCAGTACTTC. Translating gives CASSEALPASYEQYF.

The rearrangement joins TRBV19 to TRBJ1-1; possible D gene TRBD1, 6 bases. The CDR3 covers 15 residues. The ends were cut back, 1 base at V and 0 bases at J, with 9 bases in the middle. CDR1 is LNHDA, CDR2 SQIVND, per germline (reference sequence). This chain's CDR3 is CASSIVDRLNTEAFF. In DNA, the CDR3 is TGTGCCAGTAGTATAGTTGACAGGCTGAACACTGAAGCTTTCTTT. Full variable domain (remainder filled in from reference TRBV19 and TRBJ1-1): DGGITQSPKYLFRKEGQNVTLSCEQNLNHDAMYWYRQDPGQGLRLIYYSQIVNDFQKGDIAEGYSVSREKKESFPLTVTSAQKNPTAFYLCASSIVDRLNTEAFFGQGTRLTVV.

The J gene is TRBJ2-7, the V gene TRBV4-1, with 14 bases identical to TRBD2. V trimming: 0 bases; J trimming: 7 bases; junction bases outside the gene matches: 11. The CDR3 loop spans 18 amino acids. Germline V gives CDR1 MGHRA, CDR2 YSYEKL. The CDR3, as DNA: TGCGCCAGCAGCCAAGAGGGACTAGCGGGAGTAGTCGCGGGGGAGCAGTACTTC. This sequence encodes CASSQEGLAGVVAGEQYF.

This clone occurred a few times. The rearrangement links TRBV7-3 to TRBJ2-3; D gene unclear. CDR3 size: 17 residues. Germline V gene data show CDR1 as SGHTA and CDR2 as FQGTGA. Deletions cut 5 bases from V and 1 base from J, with 19 bases between. The CDR3 region is CASSPLTKPYGTDTQYF. The CDR3 DNA reads as TGTGCCAGCAGCCCGCTGACAAAACCATACGGCACAGATACGCAGTATTTT.

This clone came up once. This chain links TRBV18 with TRBJ2-7, with 7 bases lining up with TRBD1. The J segment lost 0 bases and the V segment lost 4 bases, leaving 3 bases of the junction unmatched. The CDR3 runs to 14 residues. Germline assignment: CDR1 KGHSH and CDR2 LQKENI. The CDR3 loop reads CASSQGTASYEQYF. CDR3 nucleotide sequence: TGTGCCAGCTCACAAGGGACAGCCTCCTACGAGCAGTACTTC.

Only one count was recorded for this clone. J is TRBJ2-6 and V is TRBV30; 7 nucleotides align to TRBD1. Germline V CDR1 and CDR2: GTSNPN, SVGIG (reference sequence). The CDR3 runs to 17 residues. After removal of 2 bases from V and 0 bases from J, the junction contained 7 bases not matched to a gene. CDR3 DNA: TGTGCCTGGAGTAGGGAGAGGGGGCGCTCTGGGGCCAACGTCCTGACTTTC. This codes for CAWSRERGRSGANVLTF.

The chain carries TRBV11-3 and TRBJ2-1; D is uncertain. Deletions cut 3 bases from V and 10 bases from J, with 13 bases between. CDR3 length equals 13 residues. CDR1 SGHNT and CDR2 YENEEA come from the germline V gene. CDR3 loop: CASSFNVGLEQFF. DNA for the CDR3: TGTGCCAGCAGCTTTAATGTGGGCCTGGAGCAGTTCTTC.

This clone has only a few counts. The rearrangement uses TRBV6-1 and TRBJ1-1; 7 bases line up with TRBD1. V dropped 2 bases and J dropped 4; count of bases not matched to a gene: 4. Germline values: CDR1 MNHNS, CDR2 SASEGT. This CDR3 spans 14 amino acids. DNA for the CDR3: TGTGCCAGCAGTGAAAGGGCAGGGGGCACTGAAGCTTTCTTT. Encoded protein: CASSERAGGTEAFF.

Here the CDR3 DNA reads TGTGCCAGCAGCCAAGATACAACTAGCGGGAGTAAGGGTTGGAGGGCTGAGCAGTTCTTC. Amino acid sequence: CASSQDTTSGSKGWRAEQFF. This chain uses TRBV14 with TRBJ2-1, with 11 bases that match TRBD2. The length of the CDR3 is 20 residues. The germline CDR1 and CDR2 sequences are SGHDN and FVKESK. V was clipped by 0 bases and J by 9 bases; unmatched bases: 19. Complete variable domain (other parts from reference TRBV14 and TRBJ2-1): EAGVTQFPSHSVIEKGQTVTLRCDPISGHDNLYWYRRVMGKEIKFLLHFVKESKQDESGMPNNRFLAERTGGTYSTLKVQPAELEDSGVYFCASSQDTTSGSKGWRAEQFFGPGTRLTVL.

The chain has TRBV18 and TRBJ1-6, with D possibly matching TRBD1 (6 bases). V was pared by 1 base and J by 5 bases, with 18 bases between. Germline loops: CDR1 KGHSH, CDR2 LQKENI. CDR3 length: 18 amino acids. The CDR3 spells CASSPRTQGLVDNSPLHF. The CDR3 coding sequence is TGTGCCAGCTCACCACGAACCCAGGGGTTGGTGGATAATTCACCCCTCCACTTT.

The J gene is TRBJ1-2, the V gene TRBV6-5, with D perhaps TRBD1 (5 bases). V was shortened by 4 bases and J by 4 bases, with 10 bases between the two germline ends. This CDR3 is built from 13 residues. Germline CDR1 reads MNHEY; CDR2 reads SVGAGI. CDR3 in amino acids: CASSSLTGYGYTF. DNA for the CDR3: TGTGCCAGCAGTTCCCTAACAGGCTATGGCTACACCTTC.

This clone appeared a single time. This chain uses TRBV6-5 with TRBJ1-1, with 7 positions matching TRBD1. The V segment lost 5 bases and the J segment 3 bases; nucleotides outside the gene matches: 6. The CDR3 runs 14 residues. CDR1 is MNHEY, CDR2 SVGAGI, per germline. CDR3 bases: TGTGCCAGCAGTAGGGACAGATACTACACTGAAGCTTTCTTT. It is translated as CASSRDRYYTEAFF.

This chain uses TRBV10-1 with TRBJ2-1; 7 bases line up with TRBD2. Trimming took 5 bases from V and 7 from J; bases not matched to a gene: 8. Germline assignment: CDR1 WNHNN and CDR2 SYGVQD (reference sequence). The CDR3 contains 14 residues. In DNA form, the CDR3 reads TGCGCCAGCAGTTCGCCGACTAGCCCAAATGAGCAGTTCTTC. Its translation: CASSSPTSPNEQFF.

The chain combines TRBV4-1 with TRBJ2-5; 8 nucleotides line up with TRBD1. Germline V CDR1 and CDR2: MGHRA, YSYEKL. The V segment lost 0 bases and the J segment 5 bases; nucleotides outside the gene matches: 8. This CDR3 is 16 amino acids long. The chain's CDR3 is CASSQESETGAETQYF. As DNA, the CDR3 is TGCGCCAGCAGCCAAGAGAGTGAGACAGGGGCCGAGACCCAGTACTTC.

The chain joins TRBV18 to TRBJ1-6; 10 bases fit TRBD1. J was trimmed by 8 bases and V by 0 bases; bases with no gene match: 1. Germline values: CDR1 KGHSH, CDR2 LQKENI. The CDR3 consists of 15 residues. Here the CDR3 reads CASSPPTGGHSPLHF. DNA of the CDR3: TGTGCCAGCTCACCACCGACAGGGGGCCATTCACCCCTCCACTTT.

CDR3 in amino acids: CASSVGGAQNTEAFF. CDR3 sequence (DNA): TGTGCCAGCAGCGTAGGTGGGGCACAGAACACTGAAGCTTTCTTT. The J gene is TRBJ1-1, the V gene TRBV9, with D maybe TRBD1 (5 bases). V was cut by 0 bases and J by 1 base, with 10 bases left in between. The CDR3 is 15 amino acids. Germline V gives CDR1 SGDLS, CDR2 YYNGEE.

Comments on this clone: Because the CDR3's place on the DNA is in doubt, the DNA is left out and the CDR3 is given as listed by TCRdb. The chain has TRBV27 and TRBJ2-7; the table's D call, TRBD2, has no DNA check behind it. Germline CDR1 reads MNHEY; CDR2 reads SMNVEV (reference sequence). A total of 15 residues make up the CDR3, ends included. This CDR3 is CASSSSARWGGEQYF.

The V gene is TRBV27, the J gene TRBJ1-1, with D uncertain. The CDR3 runs 14 residues. Trimming took 3 bases from V and 5 from J, leaving 13 bases between them. Germline CDR1 MNHEY, CDR2 SMNVEV (reference sequence). This chain's CDR3 is CASSLAWGGTEAFF. The CDR3 nucleotides read TGTGCCAGCAGTTTGGCCTGGGGAGGGACTGAAGCTTTCTTT.